This is a list of T cell receptor beta chains from one sample in a study of T-cell memory formation after mild COVID-19. TCRdb ran MiXCR on the 5' RACE reads and lists one entry per CDR3 protein. The table includes just over 400,000 distinct CDR3 sequences, more than 20% detected once. Sequencing was done on a sample of PBMCs or a T cell subset sorted from them (not recorded which). All receptors come from an adult woman who had mild COVID-19 (a few samples of this study predate the infection). Cell type and time point are not known. The CDR3 runs from the conserved cysteine through the conserved F or W. The D gene is left open where the match is weak. Some rows mark clone size as missing; the rest say once, few, many or name a class of expanded clone.

>TRBV5-1|-|TRBJ2-4|-
CASRGTQMNIQYF
TGCGCCAGTCGGGGGACTCAGATGAACATTCAGTACTTC
>TRBV7-2|-|TRBJ2-3|-
CASSLGAVWADTQYF
TGTGCCAGCAGCTTAGGAGCAGTATGGGCAGATACGCAGTATTTT
>TRBV6-4|-|TRBJ1-1|-
CASSDSDEVGLRETEAFF
TGTGCCAGCAGTGACTCGGATGAAGTTGGACTCAGGGAGACTGAAGCTTTCTTT
>TRBV24-1|TRBD2|TRBJ2-1|-
CATSDFRQTAGGPRDEQFF
TGTGCCACCAGTGATTTCCGCCAAACAGCGGGGGGCCCGAGAGATGAGCAGTTCTTC
>TRBV5-1|TRBD1|TRBJ2-2|few
CASSLNGQGHLKGRTGELFF
TGCGCCAGCAGTCTTAACGGACAGGGCCATCTGAAGGGGCGCACCGGGGAGCTGTTTTTT
>TRBV7-9|-|TRBJ1-6|few
CASSRGRGNSVSPLHF
TGTGCCAGCAGCCGTGGCAGGGGAAATTCAGTTTCACCCCTCCACTTT
>TRBV30|-|TRBJ2-7|few
CAWRKSPGTTHEQYF
TGTGCCTGGAGAAAGAGTCCAGGGACAACCCACGAGCAGTACTTC
>TRBV20-1|TRBD2|TRBJ2-2|-
CSARDHNSGGNTGELFF
TGCAGTGCTAGAGATCACAATAGCGGGGGGAACACCGGGGAGCTGTTTTTT
>TRBV20-1|-|TRBJ2-7|few
CSAPDQQGEQYF
TGCAGTGCTCCCGACCAGCAGGGCGAGCAGTACTTC
>TRBV12-3/TRBV12-4|-|TRBJ1-5|-
CASSFAALNQPQHF
TGTGCCAGCAGTTTCGCTGCGCTCAATCAGCCCCAGCATTTT
>TRBV15|-|TRBJ2-5|few
CATSRDGRGASPYQETQYF
TGTGCCACCAGCAGAGATGGACGGGGGGCCTCCCCGTACCAAGAGACCCAGTACTTC
>TRBV6-1|TRBD2|TRBJ2-7|few
CASSSLAGASHEQYF
TGTGCCAGCAGCAGCCTAGCGGGGGCTTCCCACGAGCAGTACTTC
>TRBV30|-|TRBJ1-3|-
CAWHLPRFSGNTIYF
TGTGCCTGGCATCTTCCGAGGTTCTCTGGAAACACCATATATTTT
>TRBV5-4|-|TRBJ2-2|-
CASSLPAANTGELFF
TGTGCCAGCAGCTTGCCGGCGGCGAACACCGGGGAGCTGTTTTTT
>TRBV20-1|-|TRBJ1-3|-
CSARSGTGNTIYF
TGCAGTGCTAGGTCCGGGACTGGAAACACCATATATTTT
>TRBV6-1|TRBD1|TRBJ2-3|-
CASRPLTGYTDTQYF
TGTGCCAGCAGGCCCTTGACAGGGTACACAGATACGCAGTATTTT
>TRBV10-3|-|TRBJ1-1|few
CAISESTRTEAFF
TGTGCCATCAGTGAGTCGACGAGGACTGAAGCTTTCTTT
>TRBV9|-|TRBJ2-7|few
CASSPSGASYEQYF
TGTGCCAGCAGCCCCTCGGGGGCCTCCTACGAGCAGTACTTC
>TRBV5-6|-|TRBJ2-1|few
CASSLEDEQFF
TGTGCCAGCAGCTTGGAAGATGAGCAGTTCTTC
>TRBV7-9|-|TRBJ2-2|few
CASIDTHGELFF
TGTGCCAGCATCGACACACACGGGGAGCTGTTTTTT
>TRBV6-5|TRBD1|TRBJ1-5|-
CASSDRGISNQPQHF
TGTGCCAGCAGTGACAGGGGCATCAGCAATCAGCCCCAGCATTTT
>TRBV29-1|-|TRBJ2-2|-
CSVTVTGELFF
TGCAGCGTTACCGTCACCGGGGAGCTGTTTTTT
>TRBV20-1|-|TRBJ2-5|-
CSARASRGWQETQYF
TGCAGTGCTAGAGCCTCGCGCGGCTGGCAAGAGACCCAGTACTTC
>TRBV20-1|TRBD2|TRBJ2-2|-
CSARAASGGYTGELFF
TGCAGTGCTAGAGCGGCTAGCGGGGGATACACCGGGGAGCTGTTTTTT
>TRBV7-7|TRBD2|TRBJ2-1|few
CASSLSPSGKVNEQFF
TGTGCTAGCAGCTTATCCCCTAGCGGGAAAGTCAATGAGCAGTTCTTC
>TRBV7-9|-|TRBJ1-1|-
CASSLRSGANTEAFF
TGTGCCAGCAGCTTAAGAAGCGGAGCGAACACTGAAGCTTTCTTT